The 32 T cell receptor beta chains below come from one sample, sequenced in a study of T-cell reconstitution after alpha-beta-depleted transplantation in children. The TCRbeta library was prepared with unique molecular identifiers. Using its own MiXCR run on the PCR reads, TCRdb lists one record per CDR3 protein. The sample shows a few hundred thousand distinct CDR3 sequences, 10% of them seen only once. Sample: PBMCs from the stem cell graft donor, taken from the stem cell graft. These receptors all stem from a human donor who donated a stem cell graft to a child with acute lymphoblastic leukemia.

This clonotype appeared once. The rearrangement joins TRBV7-2 to TRBJ2-3; D remains unclear. This CDR3 is built from 11 residues. V lost 6 bases, J lost 4 bases, and 5 bases lay in between. Germline CDR1 SGHTA, CDR2 FQGNSA. The CDR3 DNA follows: TGTGCCAGCAGGGGATCAGATACGCAGTATTTT. Its translation is CASRGSDTQYF.

This clonotype was counted a few times. CDR3 bases: TGTGCCAGCAGCCAAACTAGCGGGGCTGGGGACGAGCAGTACTTC. Its protein is CASSQTSGAGDEQYF. The chain has TRBV3-1 and TRBJ2-7; 10 bases line up with TRBD2. Germline CDR1 and CDR2: LGHDT and YNNKEL (reference sequence). V trimming: 2 bases; J trimming: 5 bases; junction bases outside the gene matches: 6. This CDR3 has 15 amino acids.

This clonotype has only a few counts. The chain combines TRBV5-1 with TRBJ2-5, with TRBD2 matching over 10 bases. Germline-derived CDR1 and CDR2 are SGHRS and YFSETQ. The CDR3 totals 16 residues. Trimming cost V 2 bases and J 1 base; bases outside gene matches: 5. CDR3 sequence reads: CASSLGPSGGQETQYF. In nucleotides, the CDR3 is TGCGCCAGCAGCTTAGGCCCTAGCGGGGGCCAAGAGACCCAGTACTTC.

The V gene is TRBV4-3, the J gene TRBJ2-2; 8 bases map to TRBD2. The germline gives CDR1 LGHNA, CDR2 YSLEER. The CDR3 loop spans 16 amino acids. V lost 1 base and J lost 5; bases outside the gene matches: 6. CDR3 nucleotide sequence: TGCGCCAGCAGCCAAGGGAGGACTAGCAGAACCGGGGAGCTGTTTTTT. This encodes CASSQGRTSRTGELFF.

The chain carries TRBV7-6 and TRBJ2-7, with 11 bases that match TRBD2. This CDR3 is built from 15 residues. Trimming at V came to 5 bases and at J to 0 bases, leaving 3 bases not matched to a gene. Germline CDR1 is SGHVS and CDR2 is FNYEAQ. In DNA, the CDR3 is TGTGCCAGCAGCCCGGGACTAGCGGACTCCTACGAGCAGTACTTC. Translated, it gives CASSPGLADSYEQYF.

This clonotype occurred a few times. This chain joins TRBV6-1 and TRBJ2-7; D remains ambiguous. CDR1 and CDR2 (germline): MNHNS, SASEGT. There are 13 residues in the CDR3. Trimming left V 10 bases short and J 0 bases short, with 13 bases between. The CDR3 loop reads CATKGTPSYEQYF. For the CDR3, the DNA is TGTGCCACCAAAGGTACACCCTCCTACGAGCAGTACTTC.

This clonotype was seen more than once but under ten times. The V call is TRBV3-1, the J call TRBJ1-2, with D maybe TRBD1 (5 bases). V lost 2 bases, J lost 8 bases, and 9 bases lay in between. This CDR3 spans 12 amino acids. CDR1 and CDR2 from the germline V gene are LGHDT and YNNKEL (reference sequence). The CDR3 loop reads CASSQPGRGYTF. DNA for the CDR3: TGTGCCAGCAGCCAACCGGGACGGGGCTACACCTTC.

This clonotype occurred a few times. J is TRBJ2-1 and V is TRBV9, with D uncertain. V lost 2 bases and J lost 5, with 14 bases in between. Per the germline V gene, CDR1 is SGDLS and CDR2 is YYNGEE. The CDR3 length is 15 residues. This CDR3 reads CASSVGSTPNNEQFF. DNA for the CDR3: TGTGCCAGCAGCGTTGGGTCTACTCCAAACAATGAGCAGTTCTTC.

This clonotype was counted between two and nine times. The chain joins TRBV11-2 to TRBJ2-7, with 10 bases aligning to TRBD2. This CDR3 region has 15 residues. V lost 2 bases to trimming and J lost 6 bases; unmatched junction nucleotides: 7. The V gene's germline CDR1 is SGHAT and CDR2 FQNNGV. CDR3 nucleotide sequence: TGTGCCAGCAGCTTATTTGCACTAGCGGGGCTCGAGCAGTACTTC. Protein product: CASSLFALAGLEQYF.

This clonotype was found a few times. The rearrangement uses TRBV3-1 and TRBJ2-7, with 9 bases identical to TRBD2. Germline V CDR1 and CDR2: LGHDT, YNNKEL (reference sequence). Unmatched junction bases numbered 2, after V lost 4 bases and J lost 4 bases. The CDR3 runs to 13 residues. The CDR3 bases are TGTGCCAGCAGCCGGCGGGAGGGTTACGAGCAGTACTTC. It is translated as CASSRREGYEQYF.

This clonotype has just a few counts. This chain connects TRBV4-3 to TRBJ2-6, with 7 bases aligning to TRBD1. There are 14 residues in the CDR3. Germline trimming cut 3 bases from V and 5 bases from J; bases unmatched to any gene: 1. Germline V lookup: CDR1 LGHNA, CDR2 YSLEER. For the CDR3, the DNA is TGCGCCAGCAGCCAGAGGGGGCGGGCCAACGTCCTGACTTTC. Translating it yields CASSQRGRANVLTF.

This clonotype was counted only a few times. The chain is built from TRBV28 and TRBJ2-4; D is unclear. This CDR3 spans 18 amino acids. The germline V and J ends were trimmed by 2 bases and 0 bases, with 17 bases remaining between them. Germline CDR1 is MDHEN and CDR2 is SYDVKM. CDR3 residues: CASSLIPRAYPAKNIQYF. The CDR3 DNA sequence: TGTGCCAGCAGTTTAATCCCCCGCGCATATCCAGCCAAAAACATTCAGTACTTC.

V and J are TRBV10-3 and TRBJ2-1, with D perhaps TRBD1 or TRBD2 (5 bases each). The V and J ends lost 6 bases and 5 bases respectively, with 29 bases between them. The germline CDR1 and CDR2 sequences are ENHRY and SYGVKD. The CDR3 runs 19 residues. CDR3 amino acids: CAIRRTGTARGISDNEQFF. For the CDR3, the DNA is TGTGCCATCAGACGAACCGGGACGGCCCGGGGCATCTCGGACAATGAGCAGTTCTTC.

This clonotype was picked up many times. The chain is built from TRBV29-1 and TRBJ2-4; D gene unclear. Trimming removed 0 bases from V and 1 base from J, with 10 bases in between. The CDR3 is 15 residues long. Germline lookup yields CDR1 SQVTM and CDR2 ANQGSEA. The CDR3 DNA reads as TGCAGCGTTGAAGATAGGGTAAGGGCCAAAAACATTCAGTACTTC. Its protein product is CSVEDRVRAKNIQYF.

The CDR3 is CASSLAHRTSGSDEQFF. The CDR3 DNA is TGTGCCAGCAGCTTAGCGCATAGGACTAGCGGGAGCGATGAGCAGTTCTTC. V and J are TRBV7-8 and TRBJ2-1; 13 bases are a match to TRBD2. Germline-derived CDR1 and CDR2 are SGHVS and FQNEAQ. This CDR3 is built from 17 residues. V was clipped by 0 bases and J by 8 bases; unmatched bases: 7. The whole variable domain, filled in from reference TRBV7-8 and TRBJ2-1, reads GAGVSQSPRYKVAKRGQDVALRCDPISGHVSLFWYQQALGQGPEFLTYFQNEAQLDKSGLPSDRFFAERPEGSVSTLKIQRTQQEDSAVYLCASSLAHRTSGSDEQFFGPGTRLTVL.

The J gene is TRBJ2-1, the V gene TRBV6-1, with D perhaps TRBD2 (6 bases). This CDR3 is built from 15 residues. Per the germline V gene, CDR1 is MNHNS and CDR2 is SASEGT. Deletions cut 6 bases from V and 0 bases from J, with 12 bases between. CDR3 loop: CASSSPGSSYNEQFF. CDR3 DNA: TGTGCCAGCAGCTCGCCCGGGAGCTCCTACAATGAGCAGTTCTTC.

This clonotype was recorded many times. V is TRBV5-1 and J is TRBJ2-1, with D possibly matching TRBD2 (6 bases). The CDR3 contains 16 residues. Germline V gene sequence: CDR1 SGHRS, CDR2 YFSETQ. V was pared by 1 base and J by 1 base, with 12 bases between. The CDR3 coding sequence is TGCGCCAGCAGCTTGTTTGGGGGAGGTTCCTACAATGAGCAGTTCTTC. It translates to CASSLFGGGSYNEQFF.

This clonotype was detected many times. The CDR3 sequence is CASSGGMIRDTYEQYF. CDR3 DNA: TGTGCCAGCAGCGGGGGGATGATTCGGGACACCTACGAGCAGTACTTC. The chain joins TRBV27 to TRBJ2-7, with D possibly being TRBD2 (7 bases). CDR3 length: 16 amino acids. V was trimmed by 6 bases and J by 2 bases, leaving 20 bases between them. Per germline, CDR1 MNHEY and CDR2 SMNVEV (reference sequence).

J is TRBJ2-5 and V is TRBV5-1; 10 bases are shared with TRBD2. The CDR3 extends over 16 amino acids. Germline CDR1 SGHRS, CDR2 YFSETQ. J was trimmed by 4 bases and V by 3 bases; bases with no gene match: 9. CDR3 bases: TGCGCCAGCAGCTCTGGAGCGGGAGGGCCCGGAGAGACCCAGTACTTC. Protein: CASSSGAGGPGETQYF.

The sample holds a few counts of this clonotype. The V call is TRBV18, the J call TRBJ2-3; a weak D match, TRBD1 (6 bases). Per germline, CDR1 KGHSH and CDR2 LQKENI. V dropped 3 bases and J dropped 0 bases, with 16 bases sitting between them. CDR3 length: 17 amino acids. This CDR3 reads CASSPRHREWSTDTQYF. CDR3 DNA sequence: TGTGCCAGCTCACCCCGTCACAGGGAATGGAGCACAGATACGCAGTATTTT.

This clonotype was counted ten times or more. The J gene is TRBJ1-2, the V gene TRBV12-3 or TRBV12-4; no reliable D call. The CDR3 is made up of 12 amino acids. V dropped 1 base and J dropped 2 bases, with 2 bases sitting between them. CDR3 sequence: CASSLGNYGYTF. CDR3 nucleotides: TGTGCCAGCAGTTTAGGGAACTATGGCTACACCTTC.

This clonotype was seen ten or more times. This sequence joins TRBV5-1 and TRBJ2-6; the D is unclear. Per the germline V gene, CDR1 is SGHRS and CDR2 is YFSETQ. V gave up 7 bases and J gave up 4 bases, with 12 bases separating them. The CDR3 sequence is 14 residues long. The CDR3 DNA follows: TGCGCCAGCCTCCTGACGGCCGGGGCCAACGTCCTGACTTTC. As protein: CASLLTAGANVLTF.

This clonotype was seen ten or more times. This chain joins TRBV6-2 or TRBV6-3 and TRBJ2-2, with D maybe TRBD1 (6 bases). The CDR3 runs 16 residues. The germline CDR1 and CDR2 sequences are MNHEY and SVGEGT. Trimming pared 6 bases from V and 6 bases from J, leaving 20 bases between. In nucleotides, the CDR3 is TGTGCCAGCAGCCCTTGGGGCGCGAACAGGGCCGGGGAGCTGTTTTTT. Residues: CASSPWGANRAGELFF.

This clonotype was counted at least ten times. This chain uses TRBV20-1 with TRBJ2-7, with D possibly called TRBD1 or TRBD2 (5 bases each). With 5 bases removed from V and 2 bases from J, the gap between germline ends came to 13 bases. The germline gives CDR1 DFQATT, CDR2 SNEGSKA (reference sequence). CDR3 length: 13 residues. CDR3 DNA sequence: TGCAGTGCTGACCGGGACGGGCCCTACGAGCAGTACTTC. Translating it yields CSADRDGPYEQYF.

This clonotype was detected once. This chain joins TRBV20-1 and TRBJ1-1; 9 positions match TRBD1. CDR1 DFQATT and CDR2 SNEGSKA come from the germline V gene (reference sequence). Unmatched junction bases numbered 8, after V lost 5 bases and J lost 4 bases. This CDR3 is built from 14 residues. As DNA, the CDR3 is TGCAGTGCTCGGGACAGGGCATGGGGCACTGAAGCTTTCTTT. Translation gives CSARDRAWGTEAFF.

This clonotype came up many times. The chain is built from TRBV5-1 and TRBJ1-4; D is unclear. Deletions cut 2 bases from V and 5 bases from J, with 10 bases between. The CDR3 is 14 residues long. Germline CDR1 reads SGHRS; CDR2 reads YFSETQ. In DNA form, the CDR3 reads TGCGCCAGCAGCTTAGAACCCCGGAATGAAAAACTGTTTTTT. It specifies CASSLEPRNEKLFF.

V and J are TRBV20-1 and TRBJ2-1; D is uncertain. V was trimmed by 1 base and J by 4 bases, leaving 8 bases between them. The CDR3 runs to 13 residues. Germline CDR1 is DFQATT and CDR2 is SNEGSKA (reference sequence). Written as DNA, the CDR3 is TGCAGTGCTAGAGGGGATGGTTACAATGAGCAGTTCTTC. Translating it yields CSARGDGYNEQFF.

The J gene is TRBJ2-7, the V gene TRBV12-3 or TRBV12-4; D ambiguous. The CDR3 runs 16 residues. Trimming stripped 3 bases from V and 1 base from J, with 16 bases between. DNA of the CDR3: TGTGCCAGCAGTTTTTTGTTTGGAGCAGGTTCCTACGAGCAGTACTTC. This encodes CASSFLFGAGSYEQYF.

The chain uses TRBV18 and TRBJ1-1; no firm D call. The germline V and J ends were trimmed by 2 bases and 0 bases, with 4 bases remaining between them. The germline gives CDR1 KGHSH, CDR2 LQKENI. There are 13 residues in the CDR3. The CDR3 loop is CASSPGMNTEAFF. Written as DNA, the CDR3 is TGTGCCAGCTCACCAGGGATGAACACTGAAGCTTTCTTT.

CDR3 in amino acids: CASSLPRGSETQYF. The CDR3 DNA reads TGTGCCAGCAGCTTGCCCCGGGGGTCGGAGACCCAGTACTTC. The chain uses TRBV7-8 and TRBJ2-5; D possibly corresponds to TRBD2 (6 bases). V lost 3 bases and J 5 bases, leaving 13 bases between the germline ends. Per the germline V gene, CDR1 is SGHVS and CDR2 is FQNEAQ. This CDR3 spans 14 amino acids. The complete variable domain, with remaining parts taken from reference TRBV7-8 and TRBJ2-5, reads GAGVSQSPRYKVAKRGQDVALRCDPISGHVSLFWYQQALGQGPEFLTYFQNEAQLDKSGLPSDRFFAERPEGSVSTLKIQRTQQEDSAVYLCASSLPRGSETQYFGPGTRLLVL.

The rearrangement uses TRBV20-1 and TRBJ1-6; maybe TRBD1 (5 bases). The CDR3 covers 13 residues. CDR1 and CDR2 from the germline V gene are DFQATT and SNEGSKA (reference sequence). V lost 4 bases and J lost 6, with 10 bases in between. The CDR3 DNA sequence: TGCAGTGCTAAGGGACGGTCTAATTCACCCCTCCACTTT. It codes for CSAKGRSNSPLHF.

The rearrangement links TRBV2 to TRBJ2-1; the D gene is possibly TRBD1 (5 bases). Trimming removed 10 bases at V and 7 bases at J, with 14 bases between. The germline V gene encodes CDR1 SNHLY and CDR2 FYNNEI. This CDR3 comprises 12 residues. For the CDR3, the DNA is TGTGCCAACAGACAGACCTCAAATGAGCAGTTCTTC. This codes for CANRQTSNEQFF.